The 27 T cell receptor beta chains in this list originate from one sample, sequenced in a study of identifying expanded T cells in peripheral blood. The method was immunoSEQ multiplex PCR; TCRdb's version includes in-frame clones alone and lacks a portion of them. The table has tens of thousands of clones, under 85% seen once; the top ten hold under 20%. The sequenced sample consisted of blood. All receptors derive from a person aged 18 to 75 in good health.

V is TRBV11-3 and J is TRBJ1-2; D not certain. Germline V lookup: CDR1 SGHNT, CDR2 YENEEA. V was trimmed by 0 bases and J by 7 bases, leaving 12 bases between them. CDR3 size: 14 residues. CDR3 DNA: TGTGCCAGCAGCTTAGATCAAAAGGGAGGTGGCTACACCTTC. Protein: CASSLDQKGGGYTF.

The CDR3 DNA reads as TGTGCCAGCAGCTTAGCAGGGAGCCGCTATGGCTACACCTTC. Translating it yields CASSLAGSRYGYTF. J is TRBJ1-2 and V is TRBV11-2; possible D gene TRBD1, 5 bases. The CDR3 is made up of 14 amino acids. Trimming pared 1 base from V and 4 bases from J, leaving 10 bases between. Per the germline V gene, CDR1 is SGHAT and CDR2 is FQNNGV.

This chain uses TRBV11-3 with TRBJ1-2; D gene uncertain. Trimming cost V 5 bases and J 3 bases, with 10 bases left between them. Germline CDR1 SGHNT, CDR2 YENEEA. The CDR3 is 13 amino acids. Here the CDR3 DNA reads TGTGCCAGCAGCCCGATGGCCGACTATGGCTACACCTTC. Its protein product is CASSPMADYGYTF.

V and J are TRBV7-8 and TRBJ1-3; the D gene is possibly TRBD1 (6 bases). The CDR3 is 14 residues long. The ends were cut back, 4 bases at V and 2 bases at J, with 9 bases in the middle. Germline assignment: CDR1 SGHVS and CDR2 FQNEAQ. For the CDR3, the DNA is TGTGCCAGCAGCTCAGGGGTGGCTGGAAACACCATATATTTT. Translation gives CASSSGVAGNTIYF.

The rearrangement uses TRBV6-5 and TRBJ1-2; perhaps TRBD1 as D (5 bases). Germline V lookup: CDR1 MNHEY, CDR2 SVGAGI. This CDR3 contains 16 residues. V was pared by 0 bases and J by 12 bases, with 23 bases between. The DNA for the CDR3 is TGTGCCAGCAGTTACTCAAGTCACGGGGGAGTCGCGGGCCACACCTTC. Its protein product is CASSYSSHGGVAGHTF.

CDR3 protein: CASSEARGNQPQHF. CDR3 bases: TGTGCCAGCAGTGAAGCTAGGGGGAATCAGCCCCAGCATTTT. The chain recombines TRBV6-1 with TRBJ1-5; perhaps TRBD1 as D (6 bases). CDR3 length: 14 residues. The V gene lost 0 bases and the J gene lost 4 bases, with 7 bases spanning the gap. Germline V gene data show CDR1 as MNHNS and CDR2 as SASEGT.

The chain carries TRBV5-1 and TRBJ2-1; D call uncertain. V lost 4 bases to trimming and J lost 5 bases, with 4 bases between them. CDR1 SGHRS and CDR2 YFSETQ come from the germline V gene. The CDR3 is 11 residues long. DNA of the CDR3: TGCGCCAGCAGCCTACACAATGAGCAGTTCTTC. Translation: CASSLHNEQFF.

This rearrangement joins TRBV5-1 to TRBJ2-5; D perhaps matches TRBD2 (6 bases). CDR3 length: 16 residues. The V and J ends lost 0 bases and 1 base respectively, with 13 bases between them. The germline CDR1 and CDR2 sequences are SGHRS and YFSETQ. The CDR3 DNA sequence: TGCGCCAGCAGCTTGGCGCCTAGCGACCTCCAAGAGACCCAGTACTTC. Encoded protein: CASSLAPSDLQETQYF.

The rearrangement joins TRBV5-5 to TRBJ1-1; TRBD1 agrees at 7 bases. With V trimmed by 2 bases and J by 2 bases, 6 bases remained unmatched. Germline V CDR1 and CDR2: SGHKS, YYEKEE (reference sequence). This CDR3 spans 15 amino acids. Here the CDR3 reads CASSFFDRANTEAFF. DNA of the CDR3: TGTGCCAGCAGCTTTTTTGACAGGGCTAACACTGAAGCTTTCTTT.

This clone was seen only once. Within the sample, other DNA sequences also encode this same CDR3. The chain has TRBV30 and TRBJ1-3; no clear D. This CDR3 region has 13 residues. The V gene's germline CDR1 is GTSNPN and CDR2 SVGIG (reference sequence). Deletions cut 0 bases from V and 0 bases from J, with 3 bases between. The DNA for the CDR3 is TGTGCCTGGAGTGTCGGCTCTGGAAACACCATATATTTT. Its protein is CAWSVGSGNTIYF.

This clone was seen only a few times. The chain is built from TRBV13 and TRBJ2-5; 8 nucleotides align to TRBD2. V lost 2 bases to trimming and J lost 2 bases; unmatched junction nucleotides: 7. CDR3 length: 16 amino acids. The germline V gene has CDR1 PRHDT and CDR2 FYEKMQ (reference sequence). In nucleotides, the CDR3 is TGTGCCAGCAGCTTAAGCAGCGGGAGAGGGCAAGAGACCCAGTACTTC. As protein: CASSLSSGRGQETQYF.

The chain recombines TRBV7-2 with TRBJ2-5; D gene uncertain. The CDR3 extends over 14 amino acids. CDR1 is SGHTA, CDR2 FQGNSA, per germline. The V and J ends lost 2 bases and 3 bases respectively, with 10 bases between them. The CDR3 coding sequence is TGTGCCAGCAGCTTAACGTGGGCGAAAGAGACCCAGTACTTC. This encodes CASSLTWAKETQYF.

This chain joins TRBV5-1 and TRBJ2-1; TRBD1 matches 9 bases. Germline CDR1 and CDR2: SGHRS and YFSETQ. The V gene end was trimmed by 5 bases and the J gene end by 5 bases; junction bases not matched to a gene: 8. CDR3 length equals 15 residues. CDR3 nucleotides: TGCGCCAGCAGTTTTCCCGGGACAGGGAACAATGAGCAGTTCTTC. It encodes CASSFPGTGNNEQFF.

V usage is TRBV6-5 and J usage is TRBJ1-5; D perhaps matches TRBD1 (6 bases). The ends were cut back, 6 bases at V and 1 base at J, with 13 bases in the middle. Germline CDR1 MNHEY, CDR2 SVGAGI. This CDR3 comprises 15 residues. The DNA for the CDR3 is TGTGCCAGCAGCCCGGGACAACCGAGCAATCAGCCCCAGCATTTT. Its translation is CASSPGQPSNQPQHF.

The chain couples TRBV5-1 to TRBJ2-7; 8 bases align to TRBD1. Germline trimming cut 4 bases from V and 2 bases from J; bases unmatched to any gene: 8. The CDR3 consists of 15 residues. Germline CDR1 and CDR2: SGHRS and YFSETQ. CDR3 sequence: CASSLNTGGTYEQYF. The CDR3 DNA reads TGCGCCAGCAGCCTTAATACAGGGGGAACCTACGAGCAGTACTTC.

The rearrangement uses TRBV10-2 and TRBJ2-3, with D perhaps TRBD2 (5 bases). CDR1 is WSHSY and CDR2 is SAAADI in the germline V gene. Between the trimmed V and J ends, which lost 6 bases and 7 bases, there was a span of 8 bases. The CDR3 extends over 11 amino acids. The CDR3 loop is CASRPGNTQYF. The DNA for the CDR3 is TGCGCCAGCAGGCCGGGAAATACGCAGTATTTT.

The CDR3 region has the DNA TGCGCCAGCAGCTTGCGGCGGGGGTCATACTACAATGAGCAGTTCTTC. This sequence encodes CASSLRRGSYYNEQFF. The chain couples TRBV5-1 to TRBJ2-1; 7 positions agree with TRBD2. With 1 base clipped from V and 3 bases from J, the junction kept 7 bases outside the gene matches. In germline, CDR1 is SGHRS, CDR2 YFSETQ. The length of the CDR3 is 16 residues.

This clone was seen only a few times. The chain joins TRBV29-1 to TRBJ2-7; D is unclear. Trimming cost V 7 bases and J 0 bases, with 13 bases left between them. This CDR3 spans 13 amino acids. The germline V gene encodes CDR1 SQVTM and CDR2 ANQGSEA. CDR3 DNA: TGCAGCGCCCGACTCCACAGCTCCTACGAGCAGTACTTC. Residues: CSARLHSSYEQYF.

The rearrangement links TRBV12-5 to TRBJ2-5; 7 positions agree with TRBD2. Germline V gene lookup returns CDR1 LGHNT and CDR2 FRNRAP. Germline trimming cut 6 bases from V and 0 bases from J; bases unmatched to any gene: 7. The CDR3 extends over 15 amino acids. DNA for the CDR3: TGTGCTAGTGGCCGGGACTACCCGTACCAAGAGACCCAGTACTTC. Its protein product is CASGRDYPYQETQYF.

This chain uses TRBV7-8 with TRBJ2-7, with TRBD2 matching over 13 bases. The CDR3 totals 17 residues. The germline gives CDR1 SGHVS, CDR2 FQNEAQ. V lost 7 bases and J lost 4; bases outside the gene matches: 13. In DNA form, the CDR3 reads TGTGCCAGCACCGCCCAAACCGGGACTAGCGGGAATTACGAGCAGTACTTC. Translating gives CASTAQTGTSGNYEQYF.

The CDR3 DNA sequence: TGTGCCAGCAGCTTATTCACTAGCGGATATCAAGAGACCCAGTACTTC. Amino acid sequence: CASSLFTSGYQETQYF. V and J are TRBV7-2 and TRBJ2-5; 8 nucleotides align to TRBD2. Losses at the gene ends were 2 bases for V and 2 bases for J; bases not matched to a gene: 7. There are 16 residues in the CDR3. Looked up from germline, CDR1 is SGHTA and CDR2 is FQGNSA.

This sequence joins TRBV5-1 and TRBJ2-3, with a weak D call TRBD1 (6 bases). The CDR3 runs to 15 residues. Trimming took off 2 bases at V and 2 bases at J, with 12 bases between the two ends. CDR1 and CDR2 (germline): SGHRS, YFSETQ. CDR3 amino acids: CASSLQGNPTDTQYF. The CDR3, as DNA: TGCGCCAGCAGCTTACAGGGAAATCCCACAGATACGCAGTATTTT.

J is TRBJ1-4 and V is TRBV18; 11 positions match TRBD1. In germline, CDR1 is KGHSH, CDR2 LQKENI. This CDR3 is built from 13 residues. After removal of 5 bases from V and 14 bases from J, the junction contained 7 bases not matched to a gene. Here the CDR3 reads CASSRTGGGPLFF. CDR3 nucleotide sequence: TGTGCCAGCTCAAGGACAGGGGGCGGACCTCTGTTTTTT.

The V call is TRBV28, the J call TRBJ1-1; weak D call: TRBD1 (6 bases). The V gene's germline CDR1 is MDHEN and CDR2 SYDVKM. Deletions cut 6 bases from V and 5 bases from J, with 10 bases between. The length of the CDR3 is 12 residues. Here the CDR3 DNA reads TGTGCCAGCAGCCAAACAGGGACTGAAGCTTTCTTT. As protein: CASSQTGTEAFF.

The CDR3 DNA reads TGTGCCAGCAGCCAAGATCTGGGAGGAGCTTTCTACGAGCAGTACGTC. Amino acid sequence: CASSQDLGGAFYEQYV. The genes are TRBV14 and TRBJ2-7; D perhaps matches TRBD2 (6 bases). Trimming took 0 bases from V and 3 from J, leaving 15 bases between them. This CDR3 comprises 16 residues. Germline V gene sequence: CDR1 SGHDN, CDR2 FVKESK.

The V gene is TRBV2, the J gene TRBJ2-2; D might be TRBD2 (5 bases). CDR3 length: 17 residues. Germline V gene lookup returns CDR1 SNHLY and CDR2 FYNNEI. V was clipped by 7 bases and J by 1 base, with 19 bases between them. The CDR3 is CASTPGGRRMNTGELFF. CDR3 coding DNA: TGTGCCAGCACTCCTGGAGGCCGGAGAATGAACACCGGGGAGCTGTTTTTT.

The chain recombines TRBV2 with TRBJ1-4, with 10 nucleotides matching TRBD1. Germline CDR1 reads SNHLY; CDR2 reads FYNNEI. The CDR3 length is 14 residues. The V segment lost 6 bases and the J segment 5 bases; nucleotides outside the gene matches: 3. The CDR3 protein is CASSRDRGNEKLFF. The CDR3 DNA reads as TGTGCCAGCAGCCGGGACAGGGGCAATGAAAAACTGTTTTTT.